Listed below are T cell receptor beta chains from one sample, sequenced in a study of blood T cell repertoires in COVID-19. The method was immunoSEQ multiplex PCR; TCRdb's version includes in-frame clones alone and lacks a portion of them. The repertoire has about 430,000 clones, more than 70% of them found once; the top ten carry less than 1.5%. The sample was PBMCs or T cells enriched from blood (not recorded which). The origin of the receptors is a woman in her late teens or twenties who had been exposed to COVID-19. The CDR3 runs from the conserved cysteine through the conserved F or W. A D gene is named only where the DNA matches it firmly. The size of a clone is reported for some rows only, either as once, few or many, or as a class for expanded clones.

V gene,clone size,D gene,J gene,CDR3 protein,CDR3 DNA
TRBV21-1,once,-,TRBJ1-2,CASSKATRGNYGYTF,TGTGCCAGCAGCAAAGCAACCAGGGGGAACTATGGCTACACCTTC
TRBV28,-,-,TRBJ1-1,CASSLAGENTEAFF,TGTGCCAGCAGTTTGGCGGGAGAGAACACTGAAGCTTTCTTT
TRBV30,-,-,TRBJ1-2,CAWSVNRDDYGYTF,TGTGCCTGGAGCGTTAACAGGGATGACTATGGCTACACCTTC
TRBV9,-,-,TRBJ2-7,CASSARSVSYEQYF,TGTGCCAGCAGCGCCCGGAGTGTCTCCTACGAGCAGTACTTC
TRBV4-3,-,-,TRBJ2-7,CASSQDHSYEQYF,TGCGCCAGCAGCCAAGATCATTCCTACGAGCAGTACTTC
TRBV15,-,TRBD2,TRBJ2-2,CATSRGTSGVNTGELFF,TGTGCCACCAGCAGGGGGACTAGCGGGGTGAACACCGGGGAGCTGTTTTTT
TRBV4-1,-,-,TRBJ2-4,CASSQGRRESKNIQYF,TGCGCCAGCAGCCAAGGGCGGCGCGAATCCAAAAACATTCAGTACTTC
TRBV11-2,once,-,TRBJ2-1,CASSFSRYNEQFF,TGTGCCAGCAGCTTTAGTCGGTACAATGAGCAGTTCTTC
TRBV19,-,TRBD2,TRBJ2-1,CASSPGTSGNNEQFF,TGTGCCAGTAGTCCCGGGACTAGCGGGAACAATGAGCAGTTCTTC
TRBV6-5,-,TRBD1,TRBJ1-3,CASSYSGGYRDTIYF,TGTGCCAGCAGTTACTCAGGGGGCTATAGGGACACCATATATTTT
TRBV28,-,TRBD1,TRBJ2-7,CASAGRDRDRDEQYF,TGTGCCAGCGCAGGCCGGGACAGGGATCGGGACGAGCAGTACTTC
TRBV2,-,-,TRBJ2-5,CASSYRAGLRETQYF,TGTGCCAGCAGTTACAGGGCTGGATTAAGAGAGACCCAGTACTTC
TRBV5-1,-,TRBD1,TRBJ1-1,CASSSGQAPEAFF,TGCGCCAGCAGCTCCGGACAGGCCCCCGAAGCTTTCTTT
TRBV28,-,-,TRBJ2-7,CASRGTAYEQYF,TGTGCCTCTCGGGGGACGGCCTACGAGCAGTACTTC
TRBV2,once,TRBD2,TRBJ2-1,CASSGGAGGMTEQFF,TGTGCCAGCAGTGGGGGAGCGGGAGGGATGACTGAGCAGTTCTTC
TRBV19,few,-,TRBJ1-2,CASSPQGSSAGYTF,TGTGCCAGTAGTCCTCAGGGCAGCTCGGCAGGCTACACCTTC
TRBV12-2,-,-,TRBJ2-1,CASRVRGGEREFSNEQFF,TGTGCAAGTCGAGTACGCGGGGGCGAACGGGAGTTCTCCAATGAGCAGTTCTTC
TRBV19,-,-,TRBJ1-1,CASSIGVGVMKAFF,TGTGCCAGTAGTATTGGGGTAGGGGTTATGAAGGCTTTCTTT
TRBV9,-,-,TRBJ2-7,CASSVELISDEQYF,TGTGCCAGCAGCGTAGAATTAATCAGCGACGAGCAGTACTTC